The entry below gives a single T cell receptor beta chain sequence along with its context. This entry comes from a study of blood T cell repertoires in COVID-19. About the research overall: Recovered participants had two consecutive negative NP/OP PCR tests, healthcare professional clearance, or symptom resolution.

The assay was immunoSEQ multiplex PCR, and TCRdb's table has in-frame clones only and misses some. In the table there are over 250,000 clones, approximately 90% of which are singletons. The V end lost 4 bases, the J end lost 0 bases, and 16 bases lay between the germline ends. Germline CDR1 reads MNHEY; CDR2 reads SVGAGI. The length of the CDR3 is 16 residues. The clonotype originates from a woman aged 60-75 years in a cohort exposed to, infected with or recovered from COVID-19 (not recorded which). The chain recombines TRBV6-5 with TRBJ2-7, with D possibly TRBD1 on 6 matching bases. The sequenced material came from PBMCs or T cells enriched from blood (not recorded which). In nucleotides, the CDR3 is TGTGCCAGCAGTTTCTACATGACAGGACCCTCCTACGAGCAGTACTTC. Translation: CASSFYMTGPSYEQYF.